These 15 T cell receptor beta chains were sequenced from one sample in a study of blood T cells in healthy people across ages. Through a sample-barcoded 5' primer and a J-beta primer mix, a second PCR was run for about 6 to 11 cycles. TCRdb reprocessed the 5' RACE reads via MiXCR and lists one record per CDR3 protein. The sample records some 1.4 million distinct CDR3 sequences, approximately 42% being singletons. Sequencing used blood. The receptors stem from a woman between 18 and 29 years old in good health.

Turning to this clonotype: One end of the junction is discordant with germline, which a read error may explain. This chain joins TRBV9 and TRBJ2-4; 8 nucleotides agree with TRBD2. The length of the CDR3 is 16 residues. Per germline, CDR1 SGDLS and CDR2 YYNGEE. The CDR3 nucleotides read TGTGCCGGCAGCGTAGCCCTGCGGGGGGTGGACAATGAGCAGTACTTC. This translates into CAGSVALRGVDNEQYF.

This clonotype was seen only a few times. The chain combines TRBV4-1 with TRBJ1-2, with a weak D call TRBD1 (5 bases). CDR1 and CDR2 from the germline V gene are MGHRA and YSYEKL. V dropped 4 bases and J dropped 9 bases, with 12 bases sitting between them. The CDR3 is 12 amino acids. The CDR3 nucleotides read TGCGCCAGCAGCCGGGGGGAAGGAAGCTACACCTTC. It encodes CASSRGEGSYTF.

This clonotype was detected ten times or more. The CDR3 sequence is CASRTLAGSHEQYF. CDR3 bases: TGTGCCAGCAGGACACTAGCGGGGTCCCACGAGCAGTACTTC. The chain couples TRBV12-3 or TRBV12-4 to TRBJ2-7; 10 nucleotides match TRBD2. Trimming took 6 bases from V and 5 from J; bases not matched to a gene: 7. The length of the CDR3 is 14 residues.

This clonotype was found a few times. The CDR3 is CASSLVPRQGGDYGYTF. DNA for the CDR3: TGCGCCAGCAGCTTGGTACCTAGACAGGGTGGGGACTATGGCTACACCTTC. The genes are TRBV5-1 and TRBJ1-2, with 7 bases matching TRBD1. This CDR3 spans 17 amino acids. With V trimmed by 0 bases and J by 3 bases, 11 bases remained unmatched. The germline V gene encodes CDR1 SGHRS and CDR2 YFSETQ.

The V call is TRBV7-3, the J call TRBJ2-5, with D possibly matching TRBD2 (7 bases). V lost 5 bases, J lost 11 bases, and 27 bases lay in between. Germline-derived CDR1 and CDR2 are SGHTA and FQGTGA. The CDR3 has 16 amino acids. DNA of the CDR3: TGTGCCAGCAGCCCCTCTTGGGGGGGCTTGGACAATGAGCAGTACTTC. It specifies CASSPSWGGLDNEQYF.

Comments on this clonotype: Relative to the germline gene, one junction end is altered; a read error may explain this. The rearrangement uses TRBV5-1 and TRBJ1-6, with D possibly matching TRBD1 (5 bases). This CDR3 region has 15 residues. The germline gives CDR1 SGHRS, CDR2 YFSETQ. CDR3 DNA: TGCGCCAGCAGCTTCGCCCAGGGTGGAGATTCACTCCTCCACTTT. Residues: CASSFAQGGDSLLHF. The full variable domain, rest sourced from reference TRBV5-1 and TRBJ1-6, is KAGVTQTPRYLIKTRGQQVTLSCSPISGHRSVSWYQQTPGQGLQFLFEYFSETQRNKGNFPGRFSGRQFSNSRSEMNVSTLELGDSALYLCASSFAQGGDSLLHFGNGTRLTVT.

The genes are TRBV3-1 and TRBJ1-1; D unclear. CDR3 length: 14 amino acids. Between the trimmed V and J ends, which lost 2 bases and 5 bases, there was a span of 12 bases. Germline V CDR1 and CDR2: LGHDT, YNNKEL (reference sequence). The CDR3 here is CASSQHNPGTEAFF. The CDR3 DNA is TGTGCCAGCAGCCAACATAATCCTGGGACTGAAGCTTTCTTT.

This clonotype showed up just a few times. The chain recombines TRBV20-1 with TRBJ2-1, with 13 bases identical to TRBD2. Germline-derived CDR1 and CDR2 are DFQATT and SNEGSKA (reference sequence). V shed 6 bases, J shed 7 bases, and the junction held 9 bases outside the gene matches. This CDR3 contains 15 residues. CDR3 residues: CSAKAGLAGYNEQFF. DNA for the CDR3: TGCAGTGCAAAGGCGGGACTAGCGGGATATAATGAGCAGTTCTTC.

This clonotype appeared many times. The chain uses TRBV5-1 and TRBJ2-1, with 7 bases that match TRBD2. Germline CDR1 is SGHRS and CDR2 is YFSETQ. The CDR3 consists of 16 residues. The V and J ends lost 4 bases and 1 base, in that order; junction bases with no gene match: 8. The CDR3 bases are TGCGCCAGCAGCGAGACCGGGACTAAGTCCTACAATGAGCAGTTCTTC. It yields the protein CASSETGTKSYNEQFF.

This clonotype was observed a handful of times. The V and J genes are TRBV7-6 and TRBJ1-2; D remains unclear. The V gene's germline CDR1 is SGHVS and CDR2 FNYEAQ. Trimming pared 1 base from V and 10 bases from J, leaving 10 bases between. The CDR3 loop spans 12 amino acids. The CDR3 region has the DNA TGTGCCAGCAGCTTAGTAGGCGAATCCTACACCTTC. Its translation is CASSLVGESYTF.

This rearrangement joins TRBV7-9 to TRBJ2-6, with a possible D match to TRBD2 (6 bases). The length of the CDR3 is 17 residues. The germline CDR1 and CDR2 sequences are SEHNR and FQNEAQ (reference sequence). Trimming pared 5 bases from V and 0 bases from J, leaving 14 bases between. CDR3 DNA sequence: TGTGCCAGCAGCCTCCCGGGACTTCACTCTGGGGCCAACGTCCTGACTTTC. Translating it yields CASSLPGLHSGANVLTF.

This clonotype has ten or more counts. J is TRBJ2-5 and V is TRBV12-3 or TRBV12-4; D may be TRBD2 (5 bases). The CDR3 consists of 14 residues. Trimming removed 2 bases at V and 2 bases at J, with 9 bases between. CDR3 sequence (DNA): TGTGCCAGCAGTTTATTTCGGGGACAAGAGACCCAGTACTTC. This codes for CASSLFRGQETQYF.

As for this clonotype: Given a much more abundant clone one base away, this may be a read error. The V and J genes are TRBV29-1 and TRBJ2-3, with TRBD1 identical over 9 bases. The germline gives CDR1 SQVTM, CDR2 ANQGSEA. CDR3 length: 16 residues. CDR3 sequence: CSVQGTGTLSTDAQYF. CDR3 sequence (DNA): TGCAGCGTTCAAGGGACAGGGACACTAAGCACAGATGCGCAGTATTTT.

This clonotype has a handful of counts. This chain links TRBV7-9 with TRBJ2-5; D gene unclear. The CDR3 has 13 residues. Germline CDR1 is SEHNR and CDR2 is FQNEAQ (reference sequence). V dropped 3 bases and J dropped 5 bases, with 10 bases sitting between them. The CDR3 is CASSFLGFETQYF. CDR3 nucleotide sequence: TGTGCCAGCAGCTTTTTGGGCTTCGAGACCCAGTACTTC.

A few counts support this clonotype. The chain links TRBV20-1 to TRBJ2-7; D could derive from TRBD1 or TRBD2 (6 bases each). V was shortened by 1 base and J by 1 base, with 11 bases between the two germline ends. The V gene's germline CDR1 is DFQATT and CDR2 SNEGSKA (reference sequence). The CDR3 is 14 residues long. The DNA for the CDR3 is TGCAGTGCTAGAGCCGGGGGCCAGTCCTACGAGCAGTACTTC. Translation: CSARAGGQSYEQYF.